This T cell receptor (beta chain) stems from a study of cytomegalovirus exposure and HLA in healthy donors. At the level of the study: An early data release held 79 million or so unique TCRs from HLA-typed donors.

The CDR3 contains 15 residues. Per the germline V gene, CDR1 is SGHRS and CDR2 is YFSETQ. Trimming pared 2 bases from V and 6 bases from J, leaving 12 bases between. PCR primers comprised 60 Vbeta and 13 Jbeta primers. Here immunoSEQ multiplex PCR was the method, and the copy in TCRdb shows in-frame clones only, minus some. The sample lists 120,000 or so clones; 70% to 85% were seen once. V and J are TRBV5-1 and TRBJ1-6; D is undetermined. Sequencing used PBMCs. This TCR derives from a man in his late teens or twenties in good health and CMV-seronegative. The CDR3 DNA follows: TGCGCCAGCAGCTTCGACACATTCGGTAATTCACCCCTCCACTTT. Amino acids: CASSFDTFGNSPLHF. Drawing the rest from reference TRBV5-1 and TRBJ1-6, the complete variable domain is KAGVTQTPRYLIKTRGQQVTLSCSPISGHRSVSWYQQTPGQGLQFLFEYFSETQRNKGNFPGRFSGRQFSNSRSEMNVSTLELGDSALYLCASSFDTFGNSPLHFGNGTRLTVT.